These 30 T cell receptor beta chains share one sample of origin, sequenced in a study of blood T cell repertoires in COVID-19. Assay: immunoSEQ multiplex PCR; the TCRdb copy retains only in-frame clones and omits some. The sample records around 470,000 clones, approximately 92% being singletons. Input material: peripheral blood. The receptors here all came from a man aged 18 to 29 with COVID-19, enrolled during active disease.

This clone was picked up a small number of times. This chain joins TRBV11-2 and TRBJ2-1; D may be TRBD2 (5 bases). Germline CDR1 and CDR2: SGHAT and FQNNGV. Trimming pared 5 bases from V and 0 bases from J, leaving 14 bases between. The CDR3 loop spans 16 amino acids. The CDR3 DNA sequence: TGTGCCAGCAGCCCTTCTTTAGGGAGCTCCTACAATGAGCAGTTCTTC. Its translation is CASSPSLGSSYNEQFF.

J is TRBJ2-2 and V is TRBV5-6; 10 bases are shared with TRBD1. This CDR3 is 16 amino acids long. Germline V gives CDR1 SGHDT, CDR2 YYEEEE. V trimming: 5 bases; J trimming: 5 bases; junction bases outside the gene matches: 9. CDR3 bases: TGTGCCAGCAGTTTCCGGGACAGGGGCTGGACCGGGGAGCTGTTTTTT. Translating it yields CASSFRDRGWTGELFF.

The chain has TRBV7-2 and TRBJ1-2; no definite D call. V was shortened by 1 base and J by 0 bases, with 6 bases between the two germline ends. CDR3 size: 14 residues. Germline V CDR1 and CDR2: SGHTA, FQGNSA. The CDR3: CASSLDSSNYGYTF. The CDR3 nucleotides are TGTGCCAGCAGCTTAGATTCATCTAACTATGGCTACACCTTC.

V is TRBV7-9 and J is TRBJ2-3; 11 nucleotides match TRBD2. The V gene end was trimmed by 2 bases and the J gene end by 1 base; junction bases not matched to a gene: 8. Germline assignment: CDR1 SEHNR and CDR2 FQNEAQ (reference sequence). The CDR3 runs to 18 residues. In DNA form, the CDR3 reads TGTGCCAGCAGCTTATTGACTAGCGGGGAAGCCGGCACAGATACGCAGTATTTT. Residues: CASSLLTSGEAGTDTQYF. The whole variable domain, filled in from reference TRBV7-9 and TRBJ2-3, reads DTGVSQNPRHKITKRGQNVTFRCDPISEHNRLYWYRQTLGQGPEFLTYFQNEAQLEKSRLLSDRFSAERPKGSFSTLEIQRTEQGDSAMYLCASSLLTSGEAGTDTQYFGPGTRLTVL.

The chain carries TRBV19 and TRBJ1-2; 8 bases map to TRBD1. This CDR3 spans 14 amino acids. CDR1 and CDR2 from the germline V gene are LNHDA and SQIVND (reference sequence). V shed 6 bases and J 4 bases; nucleotides not matched to a gene: 7. This chain's CDR3 is CASSLDREVYGYTF. The CDR3 DNA sequence: TGTGCCAGTAGCCTGGACAGGGAAGTCTATGGCTACACCTTC. The whole variable domain, remainder taken from reference TRBV19 and TRBJ1-2, is DGGITQSPKYLFRKEGQNVTLSCEQNLNHDAMYWYRQDPGQGLRLIYYSQIVNDFQKGDIAEGYSVSREKKESFPLTVTSAQKNPTAFYLCASSLDREVYGYTFGSGTRLTVV.

This chain connects TRBV18 to TRBJ1-3; 8 bases agree with TRBD1. The CDR3 has 15 residues. V lost 8 bases and J lost 0; bases outside the gene matches: 6. The germline V gene has CDR1 KGHSH and CDR2 LQKENI. CDR3 sequence reads: CASTTGATSGNTIYF. The CDR3 DNA sequence: TGTGCCAGCACGACAGGGGCCACCTCTGGAAACACCATATATTTT. Full variable domain (missing parts from reference TRBV18 and TRBJ1-3): NAGVMQNPRHLVRRRGQEARLRCSPMKGHSHVYWYRQLPEEGLKFMVYLQKENIIDESGMPKERFSAEFPKEGPSILRIQQVVRGDSAAYFCASTTGATSGNTIYFGEGSWLTVV.

This clone occurred once. V usage is TRBV10-3 and J usage is TRBJ1-2; 10 positions match TRBD1. Germline CDR1 ENHRY, CDR2 SYGVKD. With 3 bases clipped from V and 4 bases from J, the junction kept 8 bases outside the gene matches. The CDR3 contains 16 residues. CDR3 in amino acids: CAISDRGQGKGYGYTF. In DNA, the CDR3 is TGTGCCATCAGTGACCGGGGACAGGGGAAAGGCTATGGCTACACCTTC.

The chain couples TRBV29-1 to TRBJ1-1; TRBD1 is a possible D gene (5 bases). CDR3 length: 14 residues. The germline CDR1 and CDR2 sequences are SQVTM and ANQGSEA. V gave up 4 bases and J gave up 7 bases, with 19 bases separating them. The CDR3 here is CSVVYGHFNGEAFF. For the CDR3, the DNA is TGCAGCGTTGTATACGGACACTTTAACGGTGAAGCTTTCTTT.

This chain links TRBV21-1 with TRBJ2-5; the D segment call TRBD1 is taken from the table without a DNA check. TRBV21-1 is flagged as a pseudogene. The CDR3 length is 19 residues. CDR3 sequence reads: CASSKFLGQGRNSVETQYF. For the CDR3, the DNA is TGTGCCAGCAGCAAGTTCTTGGGACAGGGTCGGAATAGTGTAGAGACCCAGTACTTC.

This chain uses TRBV2 with TRBJ2-2; TRBD2 matches at 10 bases. Unmatched junction bases numbered 8, after V lost 4 bases and J lost 9 bases. CDR3 size: 15 residues. Germline assignment: CDR1 SNHLY and CDR2 FYNNEI. The DNA of the CDR3 is TGTGCCAGCAGTGCGGCTAGCGGGAGTTTTCGGGAGCTGTTTTTT. Protein: CASSAASGSFRELFF.

The chain uses TRBV4-1 and TRBJ1-1, with unresolved D. The CDR3 is made up of 15 amino acids. The V gene lost 0 bases and the J gene lost 4 bases, with 12 bases spanning the gap. Germline CDR1 and CDR2: MGHRA and YSYEKL. Here the CDR3 DNA reads TGCGCCAGCAGCCAAGAATACAGAGAGGGCACTGAAGCTTTCTTT. It translates to CASSQEYREGTEAFF.

V gene TRBV4-2 combines with J gene TRBJ2-2, with 12 bases fitting TRBD2. V lost 0 bases, J lost 4 bases, and 9 bases stayed unmatched. Germline values: CDR1 LGHNA, CDR2 YNFKEQ. This CDR3 is 19 amino acids long. CDR3 in DNA: TGTGCCAGCAGCCAAGATCGGAGGGCTAGCGGGGGGGCCACCGGGGAGCTGTTTTTT. Translated, it gives CASSQDRRASGGATGELFF.

The V and J genes are TRBV10-2 and TRBJ1-1; possibly TRBD1 for D (6 bases). CDR3 length: 15 amino acids. From germline, CDR1 is WSHSY and CDR2 SAAADI. Between the trimmed V and J ends, which lost 5 bases and 5 bases, there was a span of 18 bases. CDR3 protein: CASSPNRVKDTEAFF. CDR3 DNA sequence: TGCGCCAGCAGTCCCAACAGGGTTAAGGATACTGAAGCTTTCTTT.

V usage is TRBV4-1 and J usage is TRBJ1-1; the D is unclear. CDR1 is MGHRA and CDR2 is YSYEKL in the germline V gene. This CDR3 region has 14 residues. V lost 1 base, J lost 10 bases, and 16 bases lay in between. CDR3 protein: CASSQGYGKVGAFF. In nucleotides, the CDR3 is TGCGCCAGCAGCCAAGGTTACGGGAAAGTAGGAGCTTTCTTT.

In this sample, this clone turned up once. V usage is TRBV21-1 and J usage is TRBJ2-2; TRBD1, the D gene given by the table, was not confirmed from the DNA. TRBV21-1 is recorded as a pseudogene. CDR3 size: 16 residues. The CDR3 is CASRRRRGPNTGELFF. In DNA, the CDR3 is TGTGCCAGCAGAAGGAGGAGGGGGCCCAACACCGGGGAGCTGTTTTTT.

The genes are TRBV4-1 and TRBJ2-2, with D possibly matching TRBD1 (5 bases). Germline CDR1 and CDR2: MGHRA and YSYEKL. Trimming removed 5 bases from V and 6 bases from J, with 7 bases in between. The CDR3 sequence is 12 residues long. The CDR3 here is CASSWTSGELFF. The DNA of the CDR3 is TGCGCCAGCAGCTGGACATCCGGGGAGCTGTTTTTT.

The chain has TRBV5-1 and TRBJ2-4, with a possible D match to TRBD1 (6 bases). The CDR3 is 13 amino acids. V was pared by 4 bases and J by 4 bases, with 9 bases between. The V gene's germline CDR1 is SGHRS and CDR2 YFSETQ. The CDR3 region is CASSTGQKNIQYF. CDR3 DNA sequence: TGCGCCAGCAGCACTGGACAGAAAAACATTCAGTACTTC.

Worth noting for this clone: This sample includes further DNA sequences coding for the same CDR3. V gene TRBV9 combines with J gene TRBJ2-5; 7 nucleotides align to TRBD1. V was pared by 1 base and J by 4 bases, with 1 base of the junction left unmatched. The CDR3 consists of 13 residues. Germline CDR1 and CDR2: SGDLS and YYNGEE. The CDR3 DNA sequence: TGTGCCAGCAGCGTAAGACAGGGAGAGACCCAGTACTTC. This encodes CASSVRQGETQYF. The full variable domain, completed using reference TRBV9 and TRBJ2-5, is DSGVTQTPKHLITATGQRVTLRCSPRSGDLSVYWYQQSLDQGLQFLIQYYNGEERAKGNILERFSAQQFPDLHSELNLSSLELGDSALYFCASSVRQGETQYFGPGTRLLVL.

The gene calls are TRBV23-1 and TRBJ2-3; TRBD2 matches 16 bases. TRBV23-1 is an open reading frame whose function is uncertain. Trimming removed 3 bases from V and 0 bases from J; junction bases left unmatched: 3. The CDR3 has 18 residues. CDR3 sequence reads: CASSQGTSGRASTDTQYF. The CDR3 DNA reads as TGCGCCAGCAGTCAGGGGACTAGCGGGAGGGCTAGCACAGATACGCAGTATTTT.

The V call is TRBV2, the J call TRBJ2-7; 11 nucleotides line up with TRBD1. The CDR3 runs 15 residues. Looked up from germline, CDR1 is SNHLY and CDR2 is FYNNEI. V was pared by 3 bases and J by 4 bases, with 5 bases of the junction left unmatched. The CDR3 region has the DNA TGTGCCAGCAGTGACCGGGACAGGGGGATTTACGAGCAGTACTTC. This translates into CASSDRDRGIYEQYF.

The gene calls are TRBV19 and TRBJ2-3, with TRBD2 matching 12 bases. Trimming at V came to 7 bases and at J to 5 bases, leaving 7 bases not matched to a gene. Germline CDR1 is LNHDA and CDR2 is SQIVND (reference sequence). The CDR3 spans 15 residues. The CDR3 sequence: CASTPLAGGIDTQYF. The CDR3 DNA reads TGTGCCAGTACCCCCCTAGCGGGAGGGATAGATACGCAGTATTTT.

This clone was observed a few times. The rearrangement joins TRBV2 to TRBJ1-2, with D possibly TRBD1 on 5 matching bases. The CDR3 runs 13 residues. CDR1 is SNHLY, CDR2 FYNNEI, per germline. Trimming cost V 5 bases and J 6 bases, with 13 bases left between them. CDR3 amino acids: CASSQDSGDGYTF. DNA for the CDR3: TGTGCCAGCAGTCAAGACAGCGGGGATGGCTACACCTTC.

This clone has at least ten counts. The V gene is TRBV5-5, the J gene TRBJ2-2; 8 nucleotides align to TRBD2. The CDR3 is 13 amino acids. With V trimmed by 7 bases and J by 6 bases, 5 bases remained unmatched. From germline, CDR1 is SGHKS and CDR2 YYEKEE (reference sequence). DNA for the CDR3: TGTGCCAGCGGCCTAGCGGGCCCCGGGGAGCTGTTTTTT. This translates into CASGLAGPGELFF.

V usage is TRBV2 and J usage is TRBJ2-3; perhaps TRBD2 as D (7 bases). Trimming removed 10 bases from V and 3 bases from J, with 17 bases in between. The CDR3 has 14 amino acids. Looked up from germline, CDR1 is SNHLY and CDR2 is FYNNEI. The CDR3 reads CATMEGGGTDTQYF. The CDR3 DNA reads as TGTGCCACGATGGAGGGGGGAGGGACAGATACGCAGTATTTT.

V usage is TRBV10-3 and J usage is TRBJ2-7; no firm D call. Germline CDR1 is ENHRY and CDR2 is SYGVKD. Trimming cost V 3 bases and J 3 bases, with 9 bases left between them. The CDR3 consists of 13 residues. For the CDR3, the DNA is TGTGCCATCAGTGACCCGGTTGGCTACGAGCAGTACTTC. Protein: CAISDPVGYEQYF.

The V gene is TRBV6-1, the J gene TRBJ2-1; D gene unclear. V gave up 2 bases and J gave up 6 bases, with 11 bases separating them. This CDR3 region has 14 residues. Germline loops: CDR1 MNHNS, CDR2 SASEGT. The CDR3 nucleotides read TGTGCCAGCAGTGAATCAGGTCTATCCAATGAGCAGTTCTTC. Amino acids: CASSESGLSNEQFF.

J is TRBJ1-3 and V is TRBV2, with 9 bases fitting TRBD1. V lost 3 bases to trimming and J lost 0 bases; unmatched junction nucleotides: 6. This CDR3 has 17 amino acids. Germline V gene sequence: CDR1 SNHLY, CDR2 FYNNEI. Here the CDR3 reads CASSDPETGGSGNTIYF. The CDR3 DNA follows: TGTGCCAGCAGTGACCCGGAGACAGGGGGCTCTGGAAACACCATATATTTT.

The chain recombines TRBV19 with TRBJ2-1, with 10 bases identical to TRBD2. V gave up 5 bases and J gave up 0 bases; unmatched junction bases: 4. The germline V gene encodes CDR1 LNHDA and CDR2 SQIVND (reference sequence). The CDR3 is 16 residues long. CDR3 residues: CASSSRLAGSYNEQFF. In nucleotides, the CDR3 is TGTGCCAGTAGTTCACGACTAGCGGGCTCCTACAATGAGCAGTTCTTC.

The chain is built from TRBV5-1 and TRBJ2-7; D is unclear. The CDR3 runs to 15 residues. Germline CDR1 reads SGHRS; CDR2 reads YFSETQ. Trimming shortened V by 5 bases and J by 2 bases, and 17 bases separated the two germline ends. The CDR3 here is CASRPTPRITYEQYF. CDR3 coding DNA: TGCGCCAGCAGACCTACTCCGAGAATTACCTACGAGCAGTACTTC.

DNA of the CDR3: TGCAGCGTTGAATACCCGACTAGCGGGATTACCTACGAGCAGTACTTC. Amino acids: CSVEYPTSGITYEQYF. The chain couples TRBV29-1 to TRBJ2-7; 11 nucleotides line up with TRBD2. The ends lost 2 bases at V and 2 bases at J; junction bases unmatched: 8. The length of the CDR3 is 16 residues. In germline, CDR1 is SQVTM, CDR2 ANQGSEA.